This T cell receptor beta chain derives from a study of PD-1 blockade in classical Hodgkin lymphoma. All patients experienced relapse after autologous stem cell transplantation, and brentuximab vedotin exposure was variable. Study-wide results and caveats: Only CD4+ TCR diversity, not CD8+, had risen significantly by C4D1. The diversity seen at baseline in complete responders resembled that of newly diagnosed patients. Relative to healthy donors, newly diagnosed patients reportedly had lower baseline TCR diversity, which was reported as lower still in relapsed/refractory patients. Nivolumab initiated under 1 year post-ASCT led to patient exclusion.

Germline V lookup: CDR1 LNHDA, CDR2 SQIVND (reference sequence). Trimming removed 5 bases at V and 9 bases at J, with 11 bases between. The CDR3 loop spans 13 amino acids. TCRdb's table, derived via immunoSEQ multiplex PCR, lists solely in-frame clones and lacks some. Here the sample spans more than 35,000 clones, over 65% being singletons. With respect to this clone: Its antigen remains unidentified.

This TCR was recovered from a human donor with classical Hodgkin lymphoma. The chain links TRBV19 to TRBJ1-6; unclear D gene. Sequencing used peripheral blood mononuclear cells (PBMCs), obtained before the second cycle of nivolumab. The CDR3 loop reads CASSSPASSPLHF. In DNA, the CDR3 is TGTGCCAGTAGTTCCCCCGCAAGTTCACCCCTCCACTTT.